This T cell receptor beta chain was retrieved from a study of blood T cells in healthy people across ages (dated by TCRdb to between 2014 and 2017). At the level of the whole study: In model experiments, roughly one uniquely barcoded TCR beta cDNA molecule per two T cells was captured by template switching. Using deep sequencing normalized with unique cDNA molecular identifiers, the study measured how TCR beta repertoire diversity changes with age. The donors were split into four age groups: young (average around 17 years), middle-aged (around 40), aged (approximately 60) and long-lived (roughly 86). To avoid experimental bias, donors of different ages were randomly spread across the sequencing lanes. Using the same blood draw, the study looked at two additional independent replicas of 1 million unique cDNA reads for two donors, one aged 18 to 29 and the other aged 80 or older.

With respect to this clonotype: What this receptor recognizes is not known. No base quality information exists; no much larger clone differs at one position.

The CDR3 contains 15 residues, cysteine and phenylalanine counted. The kept DNA is CDR3 alone, 45 bases in frame from the first base. The germline V gene specifies ENHRY as CDR1 and SYGVKD as CDR2. The germline V end is reduced by 2 bases and the J end by 7 bases; junction bases left unmatched: 8. Receptor amplification or capture employed 5' RACE. This sample was sequenced with an Illumina HiSeq 2500. A second PCR of roughly 7 to 11 cycles was performed with a sample-barcoded 5' primer and a J-beta primer mix. A unique molecular identifier was introduced onto each TCR beta cDNA molecule by a template-switch 5' adaptor carrying 12 random nucleotides. Each sample yielded at least 2.5 million CDR3-containing paired-end reads. All of the RNA was converted into first-strand cDNA using the Mint cDNA synthesis kit, with a TRBC-specific oligonucleotide serving as the primer. Following uracil-DNA glycosylase treatment, all cDNA underwent a first 18-cycle PCR with the universal primers M1SS and BC2_uni_R. The authors' analysis ran thus. Normalization of each sample was performed by random selection of 1 million high-quality reads, each carrying a distinct molecular identifier. Instead of being binned into consensus sequences, reads with shared molecular identifiers were discarded. MiTCR, run with a Q25 quality threshold and the strictest error-elimination algorithm, handled CDR3 identification, clonotype clustering and error correction. A nonparametric unseen species model with Euler transformation was used to estimate lower-bound total TCR beta diversity. TCRdb trimmed public reads at Q25 via fastp, called clones via MiXCR and kept in-frame beta chains. Rows with a matching CDR3 protein are joined into one entry that keeps the most common DNA and genes. These V and J calls rely on TCRdb rather than the paper's analysis. In all, the sample holds roughly 800,000 distinct CDR3 sequences, and 35% to 40% of those were seen once. The ten largest clones represent 10% to 15% of the sample.

General findings and caveats noted by the study authors: Estimates of total diversity based on one million sequenced T cells were considered lower bounds and underestimates. Observed TCR beta diversity correlated strongly with the percentage of naive T cells measured by flow cytometry. Compared with the aged group, the long-lived group had more naive CD4+ T cells, fewer expanded clones and increased TCR diversity, a pattern suggesting age selection. Observed TCR beta diversity per million T cells fell roughly linearly with age, and a significant reduction was already apparent by age roughly 40. Donor CMV infection status was unknown, potentially confounding age-related changes in expanded clonotypes. Bulk unsorted PBMC profiling prevented conclusive comparison of naive and antigen-experienced compartments.

The donors were roughly 39 Caucasian individuals from Russia, aged roughly 6 to 90 years, who were systemically healthy. Ten milliliters of peripheral blood were drawn from each donor into EDTA-treated Vacutainer tubes. Ficoll-Paque density-gradient centrifugation was used to isolate PBMCs, with at least 7 million per sample. Trizol reagent was used to extract total RNA from PBMCs, with at least 5.5 micrograms per sample. Naive CD45RAhigh/CD27high T cell percentages were measured by flow cytometry on a PBMC aliquot from every donor. Recombination linked TRBV10-3 to TRBJ1-2; TRBD1 agrees with 9 junctional bases. The specimen sequenced was blood. This TCR was sampled from a man aged 18-30 years in good health. The CDR3 sequence is CAISEAGQGKGGYTF. DNA sequence: TGTGCCATCAGTGAGGCGGGACAGGGAAAGGGTGGCTACACCTTC.